The 28 T cell receptor beta chains below all came from one sample that was sequenced in a study of TIL therapy for anti-PD-1-resistant metastatic lung cancer. Specified time point: pre-treatment sample, taken before nivolumab and TIL therapy. Pleural nodules or supraclavicular lymph nodes made up most of the excised metastases sampled. This was the immunoSEQ v3 assay. TCRdb's copy holds only in-frame clones and misses some; the assay was immunoSEQ multiplex PCR. The sample contains around 26,000 clones, about 60% of which appear only once. The source was tumor tissue, collected at baseline. Receptor source: a woman aged 30 to 85 with non-small cell lung cancer.

The chain has TRBV5-1 and TRBJ2-3; D unclear. The germline gives CDR1 SGHRS, CDR2 YFSETQ. Trimming left V 4 bases short and J 6 bases short, with 6 bases between. The CDR3 runs to 11 residues. The CDR3 region has the DNA TGCGCCAGCAGCGCTTCGGATACGCAGTATTTT. It translates to CASSASDTQYF.

This clone is medium-sized by share. The CDR3 sequence is CASNSGQGALYGYTF. DNA of the CDR3: TGTGCCAGCAATTCGGGACAGGGGGCATTGTATGGCTACACCTTC. V and J are TRBV6-1 and TRBJ1-2, with TRBD1 matching 12 bases. The CDR3 length is 15 residues. Trimming at V came to 7 bases and at J to 5 bases, leaving 8 bases not matched to a gene. Germline CDR1 and CDR2: MNHNS and SASEGT.

The V gene is TRBV27, the J gene TRBJ2-7, with 8 nucleotides matching TRBD2. This CDR3 has 13 residues. The junction had 4 bases not matched to a gene; V was cut back by 3 bases and J by 6 bases. The germline V gene encodes CDR1 MNHEY and CDR2 SMNVEV (reference sequence). The CDR3 DNA sequence: TGTGCCAGCAGTTTTAGAGCGGGAGCCGAGCAGTACTTC. This gives the protein CASSFRAGAEQYF.

The CDR3 spells CASSLSLAPLFF. CDR3 sequence (DNA): TGTGCCAGCAGCTTGTCTTTAGCGCCACTCTTCTTC. The chain carries TRBV27 and TRBJ2-1, with D perhaps matching TRBD2 (5 bases). Trimming shortened V by 6 bases and J by 16 bases, and 19 bases separated the two germline ends. Germline V CDR1 and CDR2: MNHEY, SMNVEV (reference sequence). CDR3 size: 12 residues.

V is TRBV10-2 and J is TRBJ1-1; unclear D gene. V was pared by 4 bases and J by 8 bases, with 14 bases between. CDR1 and CDR2 from the germline V gene are WSHSY and SAAADI. The CDR3 is 13 residues long. The CDR3 bases are TGCGCCAGCAGTGTAGAGGAACGAATCGAAGCTTTCTTT. It translates to CASSVEERIEAFF.

This chain joins TRBV7-5 and TRBJ2-4; the table's D gene call, TRBD2, was not cross checked with the DNA. TRBV7-5 represents a pseudogene. The CDR3 consists of 12 residues. The CDR3 sequence: CVRRLGLAIQYF. The CDR3 nucleotides are TGTGTCAGAAGGCTCGGTCTCGCCATTCAGTACTTC.

The chain has TRBV6-1 and TRBJ2-1; D is undetermined. This CDR3 has 13 amino acids. Germline loops: CDR1 MNHNS, CDR2 SASEGT. Trimming took 7 bases from V and 6 from J, leaving 13 bases between them. This CDR3 is CASNNRASNEQFF. The DNA of the CDR3 is TGTGCCAGCAATAACAGAGCTAGCAATGAGCAGTTCTTC.

The chain employs TRBV5-1 and TRBJ1-4; D remains ambiguous. The germline CDR1 and CDR2 sequences are SGHRS and YFSETQ. Trimming took off 3 bases at V and 7 bases at J, with 16 bases between the two ends. This CDR3 region has 15 residues. CDR3 in amino acids: CASSYGAGMGEKLFF. CDR3 nucleotide sequence: TGCGCCAGCAGCTATGGAGCGGGGATGGGTGAAAAACTGTTTTTT.

The chain combines TRBV7-6 with TRBJ2-7; 7 bases map to TRBD1. Trimming at V came to 5 bases and at J to 4 bases, leaving 5 bases not matched to a gene. There are 13 residues in the CDR3. In germline, CDR1 is SGHVS, CDR2 FNYEAQ. CDR3 DNA sequence: TGTGCCAGCAGCCCCCAGACAGGGTACGAGCAGTACTTC. It specifies CASSPQTGYEQYF.

This clone showed up just once. CDR3 in DNA: TGTGCCAGCAGACCAGACAGCCGGCACACTGAAGCTTTCTTT. Translated: CASRPDSRHTEAFF. This chain joins TRBV6-1 and TRBJ1-1, with TRBD1 as a possible D gene (5 bases). This CDR3 region has 14 residues. V was shortened by 6 bases and J by 3 bases, with 14 bases between the two germline ends. CDR1 and CDR2 (germline): MNHNS, SASEGT.

Here the CDR3 reads CASSLGHRGMNTEAFF. CDR3 coding DNA: TGCGCCAGCAGCTTGGGGCACAGGGGGATGAACACTGAAGCTTTCTTT. V gene TRBV5-1 combines with J gene TRBJ1-1; 8 bases are shared with TRBD1. Germline CDR1 and CDR2: SGHRS and YFSETQ. J lost 0 bases, V lost 0 bases, and 4 bases had no gene match. This CDR3 has 16 amino acids. Variable domain in full (rest from reference TRBV5-1 and TRBJ1-1): KAGVTQTPRYLIKTRGQQVTLSCSPISGHRSVSWYQQTPGQGLQFLFEYFSETQRNKGNFPGRFSGRQFSNSRSEMNVSTLELGDSALYLCASSLGHRGMNTEAFFGQGTRLTVV.

This chain connects TRBV5-6 to TRBJ2-2; the match to TRBD1 covers 11 bases. This CDR3 spans 15 amino acids. The V gene end was trimmed by 4 bases and the J gene end by 6 bases; junction bases not matched to a gene: 5. Per the germline V gene, CDR1 is SGHDT and CDR2 is YYEEEE. In DNA, the CDR3 is TGTGCCAGCAGCAGGGACAGGGGGAGGTCCGGGGAGCTGTTTTTT. Its protein product is CASSRDRGRSGELFF.

This chain joins TRBV6-5 and TRBJ1-1; D call uncertain. CDR1 and CDR2 from the germline V gene are MNHEY and SVGAGI. This CDR3 is 13 amino acids long. V was trimmed by 1 base and J by 8 bases, leaving 11 bases between them. The CDR3 sequence: CASSYFGPAEAFF. For the CDR3, the DNA is TGTGCCAGCAGTTACTTTGGTCCGGCCGAAGCTTTCTTT.

This clone was picked up a small number of times. The chain recombines TRBV18 with TRBJ1-1; TRBD1 might be the D (6 bases). CDR1 is KGHSH and CDR2 is LQKENI in the germline V gene. The CDR3 runs to 16 residues. Trimming removed 5 bases at V and 2 bases at J, with 18 bases between. The chain's CDR3 is CASSSPAGAINTEAFF. CDR3 nucleotide sequence: TGTGCCAGCTCATCCCCGGCAGGGGCTATTAACACTGAAGCTTTCTTT.

This clone was counted only a few times. The V call is TRBV6-1, the J call TRBJ2-5; TRBD1 matches at 7 bases. The DNA end is more similar to TRBJ2-7, so the J call may be wrong. CDR1 and CDR2 from the germline V gene are MNHNS and SASEGT. The CDR3 is 14 amino acids. Here the CDR3 DNA reads TGTGCCAGCAGTGACCCAGGGGGAACCTACGAGCAGTACTTC. Protein product: CASSDPGGTYEQYF.

In this sample, this clone turned up a few times. This CDR3 reads CASQRTGTPGELFF. The CDR3 coding sequence is TGTGCCAGCCAAAGGACAGGGACTCCCGGGGAGCTGTTTTTT. The rearrangement links TRBV27 to TRBJ2-2, with 8 bases lining up with TRBD1. The germline V gene encodes CDR1 MNHEY and CDR2 SMNVEV (reference sequence). The CDR3 sequence is 14 residues long. Germline trimming cut 8 bases from V and 6 bases from J; bases unmatched to any gene: 8.

The chain links TRBV7-9 to TRBJ1-5; no reliable D call. The germline CDR1 and CDR2 sequences are SEHNR and FQNEAQ (reference sequence). Deletions cut 5 bases from V and 7 bases from J, with 18 bases between. The CDR3 sequence is 15 residues long. For the CDR3, the DNA is TGTGCCAGCAGCAGAAGCAGCGATAAGTTCCAGCCCCAGCATTTT. This gives the protein CASSRSSDKFQPQHF.

V and J are TRBV19 and TRBJ1-5; D gene unclear. Trimming removed 1 base from V and 1 base from J, with 14 bases in between. The germline gives CDR1 LNHDA, CDR2 SQIVND (reference sequence). The CDR3 has 17 amino acids. CDR3 amino acids: CASSIVSRLRSNQPQHF. The CDR3 DNA reads TGTGCCAGTAGTATAGTTTCCCGGCTCAGGAGCAATCAGCCCCAGCATTTT.

The V call is TRBV21-1, the J call TRBJ2-2; TRBD2 was called by the table and not checked on the DNA. TRBV21-1 is a pseudogene. The CDR3 covers 16 residues. CDR3 residues: CASSKGGGQNTGELFF. CDR3 nucleotide sequence: TGTGCCAGCAGCAAAGGCGGAGGGCAGAACACCGGGGAGCTGTTTTTT.

The J gene is TRBJ2-7, the V gene TRBV7-6; TRBD1 agrees at 10 bases. Germline V lookup: CDR1 SGHVS, CDR2 FNYEAQ. The CDR3 has 14 amino acids. V shed 5 bases and J 2 bases; nucleotides not matched to a gene: 3. The CDR3 region is CASSTGQGAYEQYF. The CDR3 DNA follows: TGTGCCAGCAGCACTGGACAGGGGGCCTACGAGCAGTACTTC.

The chain links TRBV7-8 to TRBJ1-1; unclear D gene. This CDR3 has 14 amino acids. Trimming cost V 5 bases and J 4 bases, with 14 bases left between them. Germline V gene lookup returns CDR1 SGHVS and CDR2 FQNEAQ. Here the CDR3 reads CASSQRLGATEAFF. CDR3 nucleotide sequence: TGTGCCAGCAGCCAAAGACTGGGAGCCACTGAAGCTTTCTTT.

CDR3 nucleotide sequence: TGTGCCATCGGAACAGGGGAGGGCTATGGCTACACCTTC. Amino acid sequence: CAIGTGEGYGYTF. The V and J genes are TRBV5-5 and TRBJ1-2, with TRBD1 matching over 7 bases. Germline V gene lookup returns CDR1 SGHKS and CDR2 YYEKEE (reference sequence). V lost 9 bases and J lost 4; bases outside the gene matches: 9. CDR3 length: 13 residues.

This clone has a handful of counts. This chain connects TRBV6-6 to TRBJ2-3; 9 bases align to TRBD2. The CDR3 is 15 amino acids. The germline gives CDR1 MNHNY, CDR2 SVGAGI (reference sequence). V shed 5 bases, J shed 3 bases, and the junction held 6 bases outside the gene matches. The CDR3 sequence is CASSLSGRGTDTQYF. CDR3 DNA sequence: TGTGCCAGCAGTCTTAGCGGGAGAGGGACAGATACGCAGTATTTT.

The chain recombines TRBV5-6 with TRBJ1-2; maybe TRBD1 (6 bases). Germline-derived CDR1 and CDR2 are SGHDT and YYEEEE. Trimming pared 6 bases from V and 8 bases from J, leaving 14 bases between. The CDR3 length is 12 residues. CDR3 DNA: TGTGCCAGCACCGTGGGTGACAGGGGCTACACCTTC. Protein: CASTVGDRGYTF. The whole variable domain, remainder taken from reference TRBV5-6 and TRBJ1-2, is DAGVTQSPTHLIKTRGQQVTLRCSPKSGHDTVSWYQQALGQGPQFIFQYYEEEERQRGNFPDRFSGHQFPNYSSELNVNALLLGDSALYLCASTVGDRGYTFGSGTRLTVV.

The chain uses TRBV5-4 and TRBJ1-4; D gene uncertain. Germline lookup yields CDR1 SGHNT and CDR2 YYREEE (reference sequence). The CDR3 spans 14 residues. V was clipped by 9 bases and J by 0 bases, with 12 bases between them. Written as DNA, the CDR3 is TGTGCCACCACTGCAGAGGCAACTAATGAAAAACTGTTTTTT. Residues: CATTAEATNEKLFF.

The chain employs TRBV6-5 and TRBJ2-3; TRBD2 agrees at 7 bases. CDR3 length: 14 amino acids. Germline CDR1 reads MNHEY; CDR2 reads SVGAGI. V gave up 2 bases and J gave up 4 bases; unmatched junction bases: 3. The CDR3 sequence: CASSYDAGADTQYF. The CDR3 DNA reads as TGTGCCAGCAGTTACGACGCGGGAGCAGATACGCAGTATTTT.

By sample share, this clone is medium-sized. The J gene is TRBJ2-7, the V gene TRBV7-8; D is undetermined. Trimming stripped 2 bases from V and 0 bases from J, with 8 bases between. This CDR3 comprises 14 residues. Per germline, CDR1 SGHVS and CDR2 FQNEAQ. This CDR3 reads CASSLPGSSYEQYF. CDR3 sequence (DNA): TGTGCCAGCAGCTTACCCGGCAGCTCCTACGAGCAGTACTTC.

This clone was observed a handful of times. This chain uses TRBV5-1 with TRBJ1-2; D gene uncertain. V was shortened by 5 bases and J by 5 bases, with 16 bases between the two germline ends. This CDR3 is 14 amino acids long. Germline lookup yields CDR1 SGHRS and CDR2 YFSETQ. The CDR3 sequence is CASSPRTDGYGYTF. The CDR3 DNA is TGCGCCAGCAGTCCCAGGACCGATGGGTATGGCTACACCTTC.